This TCR beta chain originates from a study of blood T cell repertoires in COVID-19. Across the study: The origin of the acute and convalescent COVID-19 samples was the United States, Italy and Spain. T cells, B-cell-depleted T cells, or PBMCs provided the cDNA or gDNA that served as material.

The authors' processing: Amplified reference gene primers provided the basis for estimating nucleated cell counts. The method was immunoSEQ multiplex PCR; TCRdb's version includes in-frame clones alone and lacks a portion of them. Clone size and the V and J calls come from that table; the DNA yielded D and trimming. The profile shows about 30,000 clones, around 87% of them singletons. The CDR3 is 14 amino acids. Germline-derived CDR1 and CDR2 are SQVTM and ANQGSEA. J lost 5 bases, V lost 6 bases, and 12 bases had no gene match. The sequence was collected from a human donor in a cohort sampled during active COVID-19. The donor label of this sample is uncertain. The sequencing input was peripheral blood. This chain links TRBV29-1 with TRBJ1-1, with 7 bases aligning to TRBD1. Here the CDR3 reads CSVAHRGVGTEAFF. CDR3 nucleotides: TGCAGCGTCGCGCACAGGGGTGTAGGGACTGAAGCTTTCTTT.